These 10 T cell receptor beta chains were all obtained from the same sample, sequenced in a study of cytomegalovirus exposure and HLA in healthy donors. PCR involved 60 Vbeta and 13 Jbeta primers. The repertoire was sequenced with immunoSEQ multiplex PCR; TCRdb's copy has only in-frame clones and lacks some. The data contain 100,000 to 150,000 clones, roughly 80% of them singletons. The sequenced material came from PBMCs. These receptors were collected from a woman aged 40 to 50 in good health and CMV-seropositive.

The gene calls are TRBV27 and TRBJ2-7, with 8 nucleotides matching TRBD2. With 2 bases clipped from V and 4 bases from J, the junction kept 13 bases outside the gene matches. The CDR3 consists of 17 residues. The germline CDR1 and CDR2 sequences are MNHEY and SMNVEV (reference sequence). This chain's CDR3 is CASSLTRSGRGSYEQYF. In DNA form, the CDR3 reads TGTGCCAGCAGTTTAACGAGGAGCGGGAGAGGGTCATACGAGCAGTACTTC.

The chain recombines TRBV5-1 with TRBJ2-3; D may be TRBD2 (6 bases). The CDR3 has 18 residues. The germline V and J ends were trimmed by 5 bases and 5 bases, with 27 bases remaining between them. Germline V gene data show CDR1 as SGHRS and CDR2 as YFSETQ. As DNA, the CDR3 is TGCGCCAGCAGTACATCCGGGGGAGGAGGGAGTCACGAAGATACGCAGTATTTT. It translates to CASSTSGGGGSHEDTQYF.

A few counts support this clone. The chain employs TRBV19 and TRBJ1-4; 7 bases align to TRBD1. CDR3 length: 13 amino acids. Germline lookup yields CDR1 LNHDA and CDR2 SQIVND (reference sequence). Trimming removed 8 bases from V and 5 bases from J; junction bases left unmatched: 5. CDR3 protein: CASHRDRNEKLFF. The CDR3 region has the DNA TGTGCCAGTCACCGGGACAGAAATGAAAAACTGTTTTTT.

This CDR3 is CASGSNWDRTSYEQYF. In DNA, the CDR3 is TGTGCTAGTGGTTCCAACTGGGACAGAACCTCTTACGAGCAGTACTTC. V is TRBV12-5 and J is TRBJ2-7, with TRBD1 identical over 7 bases. Unmatched junction bases numbered 13, after V lost 4 bases and J lost 4 bases. Germline V gene data show CDR1 as LGHNT and CDR2 as FRNRAP. CDR3 length: 16 amino acids.

This CDR3 reads CSVVRTGRSGYTF. DNA of the CDR3: TGCAGCGTTGTCAGGACAGGGAGAAGTGGCTACACCTTC. This rearrangement joins TRBV29-1 to TRBJ1-2; 8 nucleotides align to TRBD1. V gave up 4 bases and J gave up 7 bases; unmatched junction bases: 8. There are 13 residues in the CDR3. Germline V gives CDR1 SQVTM, CDR2 ANQGSEA.

The V and J genes are TRBV5-6 and TRBJ1-4; D remains unclear. This CDR3 contains 17 residues. V was cut by 1 base and J by 0 bases, with 13 bases left in between. CDR1 and CDR2 from the germline V gene are SGHDT and YYEEEE. CDR3 in amino acids: CASSLRLLYTTNEKLFF. The CDR3 DNA follows: TGTGCCAGCAGCTTGCGTCTCCTTTATACAACTAATGAAAAACTGTTTTTT.

V is TRBV5-6 and J is TRBJ2-1; maybe TRBD2 (6 bases). The V gene's germline CDR1 is SGHDT and CDR2 YYEEEE. The V end lost 4 bases, the J end lost 0 bases, and 17 bases lay between the germline ends. This CDR3 region has 17 residues. CDR3 amino acids: CASSDTRDSHSYNEQFF. CDR3 DNA sequence: TGTGCCAGCAGCGACACCCGGGACTCCCACTCCTACAATGAGCAGTTCTTC.

The chain combines TRBV2 with TRBJ2-7, with TRBD2 identical over 16 bases. Germline lookup yields CDR1 SNHLY and CDR2 FYNNEI. This CDR3 comprises 16 residues. Trimming removed 5 bases from V and 3 bases from J; junction bases left unmatched: 4. CDR3 DNA: TGTGCCAGCAGTTTGGGACTAGCGGGAGGGCTCTACGAGCAGTACTTC. This encodes CASSLGLAGGLYEQYF.

The chain combines TRBV29-1 with TRBJ2-7; 7 nucleotides agree with TRBD1. Germline-derived CDR1 and CDR2 are SQVTM and ANQGSEA. The CDR3 is 14 residues long. V gave up 4 bases and J gave up 2 bases; unmatched junction bases: 8. The CDR3 protein is CSVGGTVVTYEQYF. In DNA, the CDR3 is TGCAGCGTTGGAGGGACAGTCGTAACCTACGAGCAGTACTTC.

In nucleotides, the CDR3 is TGTGCCTGGAGTCGGCAGGGGGGTGAAAAACTGTTTTTT. Protein sequence: CAWSRQGGEKLFF. The chain couples TRBV30 to TRBJ1-4; the match to TRBD1 covers 7 bases. Germline V gene lookup returns CDR1 GTSNPN and CDR2 SVGIG (reference sequence). The length of the CDR3 is 13 residues. The trim removed 2 bases at V and 7 bases at J, leaving 4 bases unmatched.